This T cell receptor (beta chain) was recovered during a study of blood T cell repertoires in COVID-19 (dated by TCRdb to 2018 to 2021). Describing the broader study: The collaborator samples originated in the United States, Italy and Spain and spanned the acute and convalescent phases of COVID-19. The prospective study material was composed of cDNA or gDNA derived from T cells, B-cell-depleted T cells, or PBMCs. Subjects who had been exposed to COVID-19, were actively infected with it, or had recovered from it provided the deeply sampled blood TCRbeta repertoires that made up the dataset. The repertoires were released in a freely available public database meant as a resource for research on the immune response to SARS-CoV-2. Samples came from the ongoing ImmuneRACE study (first 160 participants) plus 1,254 subjects from 6 global collaborators. A de-identified subject ID, COVID-19 status, age in years and sex were almost always included in the sample metadata. Where available, HLA class I and class II types were obtained from metadata supplied by the sample provider rather than from assay-based typing.

The investigation overall reported the following: How much clinical and demographic metadata was included differed by source and by participant, and the metadata was provided uncurated.

As concerns this clone: Its recognized antigen is unknown. Qualities for individual bases were not recorded, and no much larger clone is one base off.

Another Seattle source contributed samples from volunteer blood donors who had recovered from COVID-19. Each collaborating institution followed its own protocols to collect whole blood in K2EDTA tubes. For TCRbeta analysis, collaborator samples were shipped as frozen whole blood, as isolated PBMCs, or as DNA extracted from either sample type. CDR1 is given as MGHDK and CDR2 as SYGVNS, both from the germline V gene. Including cysteine and phenylalanine, the CDR3 has 15 amino acids. Here the CDR3 DNA is all that survives: 45 bases in frame from base 1. Unmatched junction bases come to 10, with V trimmed by 4 bases and J by 12 bases. TCRbeta CDR3 regions were amplified from genomic DNA by means of the immunoSEQ Assay, a bias-controlled multiplex PCR. In the paper's pipeline: Nucleated cell counts per sample were estimated from amplification of reference gene primers within the assay. To quantify the absolute abundance of each unique TCRbeta CDR3 rearrangement, sequence reads were collapsed and filtered. For each sample, productive Simpson clonality was calculated as the square root of Simpson's diversity index over productive rearrangements. Held by TCRdb, this immuneACCESS table contains in-frame sequences only and omits some clones. Under half of the omission traces to an unresolved V gene where checked; the cause of the rest is unknown. The DNA was the basis for D and trimming; V, J and clone size are from that table. The sample table holds about 130,000 clones, of which approximately 80% were seen once. Clones ranked in the top ten supply approximately 11% of the sample.

This chain is built from TRBV25-1 and TRBJ2-1; TRBD2 agrees with 12 junctional bases. The receptor was isolated from a man aged 60 to 69 who had recovered from COVID-19. The sequencing input was peripheral blood. The CDR3 has the sequence CASSAQTSGRGGQFF. The DNA sequence follows: TGTGCCAGCAGTGCCCAGACTAGCGGGAGAGGTGGGCAGTTCTTC.